This TCR beta chain was profiled in a study of identical twins. Notes on the study in general: The conclusions drew on cross-sectional statistical analysis instead of tracking the same donors.

On this clonotype itself: Its antigen remains unknown.

Template switching added a universal primer binding site, and final cDNA carried unique molecular identifiers. TCRdb re-called the 5' RACE reads through MiXCR, storing one row per CDR3 protein. The sample lists fewer than 350,000 distinct CDR3 sequences, 6.5% to 9.5% occurring once. The V gene lost 6 bases and the J gene lost 4 bases, with 10 bases spanning the gap. Germline CDR1 reads MNHNS; CDR2 reads SASEGT. The CDR3 runs 13 residues. Another study also made use of these data, one on yellow fever vaccine responses in identical twins.

The TCR sequence derives from a woman under 30 in good health. The sample taken for sequencing was memory (CD45RO+) T cells sorted from blood. This sequence joins TRBV6-1 and TRBJ2-1; D unresolved. Here the CDR3 DNA reads TGTGCCAGCAGGGAAACGAATTACAATGAGCAGTTCTTC. This translates into CASRETNYNEQFF.